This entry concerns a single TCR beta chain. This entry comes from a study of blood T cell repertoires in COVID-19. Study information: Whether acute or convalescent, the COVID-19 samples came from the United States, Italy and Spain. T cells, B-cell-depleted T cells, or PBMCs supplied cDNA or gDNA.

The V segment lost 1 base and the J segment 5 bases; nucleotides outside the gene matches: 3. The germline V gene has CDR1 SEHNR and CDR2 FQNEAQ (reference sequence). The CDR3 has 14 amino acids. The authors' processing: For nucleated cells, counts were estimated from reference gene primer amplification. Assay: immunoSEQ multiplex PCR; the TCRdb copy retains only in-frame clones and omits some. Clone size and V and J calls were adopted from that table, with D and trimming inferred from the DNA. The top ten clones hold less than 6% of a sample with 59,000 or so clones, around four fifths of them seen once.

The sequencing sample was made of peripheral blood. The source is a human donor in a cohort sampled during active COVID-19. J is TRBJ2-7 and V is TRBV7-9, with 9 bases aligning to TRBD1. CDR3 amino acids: CASSLEGQGHEQYF. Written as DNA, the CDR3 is TGTGCCAGCAGCTTAGAGGGACAGGGACACGAGCAGTACTTC.